The 27 T cell receptor beta chains reported below all come from one sample, sequenced in a study of shared clonotypes between healthy human individuals. TCRdb keeps only in-frame clones here, not all; method: immunoSEQ multiplex PCR. The sample lists 1,500,000 or so clones; approximately 97% were seen once. Sequencing was carried out using naive CD4+ T cells sorted from blood. The subset was: CD45RA+ positively selected. The receptor source for this set is a man aged 25-40 years in good health.

The chain links TRBV2 to TRBJ2-3; 16 nucleotides match TRBD2. The junction had 7 bases not matched to a gene; V was cut back by 4 bases and J by 15 bases. The CDR3 covers 14 residues. From germline, CDR1 is SNHLY and CDR2 FYNNEI. CDR3: CASSGGLAGGPNYF. The CDR3 nucleotides are TGTGCCAGCAGTGGGGGACTAGCGGGAGGGCCCAACTATTTT.

With respect to this clone: The same CDR3 also results from other DNA sequences found in this sample. The chain recombines TRBV7-2 with TRBJ1-1; unclear D gene. Trimming took 0 bases from V and 0 from J, leaving 2 bases between them. Germline CDR1 and CDR2: SGHTA and FQGNSA. The CDR3 extends over 13 amino acids. This chain's CDR3 is CASSLAMNTEAFF. CDR3 nucleotide sequence: TGTGCCAGCAGCTTAGCCATGAACACTGAAGCTTTCTTT.

Note on this clone: This specimen includes other DNA sequences encoding the same CDR3. V is TRBV9 and J is TRBJ2-3, with D possibly TRBD2 on 6 matching bases. CDR1 and CDR2 from the germline V gene are SGDLS and YYNGEE. V was pared by 2 bases and J by 0 bases, with 7 bases between. The CDR3 runs to 14 residues. CDR3 sequence: CASSVSGSTDTQYF. The CDR3 bases are TGTGCCAGCAGCGTGAGCGGGAGCACAGATACGCAGTATTTT.

The DNA of the CDR3 is TGTGCCAGCAGCTCCGGGACGGGCAATCAGCCCCAGCATTTT. Its translation: CASSSGTGNQPQHF. The V call is TRBV5-8, the J call TRBJ1-5, with D perhaps matching TRBD1 (5 bases). V was trimmed by 3 bases and J by 2 bases, leaving 9 bases between them. Germline values: CDR1 SGHTS, CDR2 YDEGEE. CDR3 length: 14 residues.

A single count supports this clone. The chain uses TRBV28 and TRBJ2-5; 9 nucleotides line up with TRBD1. Germline CDR1 is MDHEN and CDR2 is SYDVKM. V was clipped by 1 base and J by 5 bases; unmatched bases: 5. The CDR3 runs 15 residues. In nucleotides, the CDR3 is TGTGCCAGCAGTTTATCCGGACAGGGGACTGAGACCCAGTACTTC. As protein: CASSLSGQGTETQYF.

The chain is built from TRBV15 and TRBJ1-5; 7 nucleotides agree with TRBD1. The CDR3 covers 14 residues. CDR1 is LNHNV and CDR2 is YYDKDF in the germline V gene (reference sequence). V lost 4 bases, J lost 3 bases, and 3 bases stayed unmatched. CDR3 protein: CATSMTGFNQPQHF. The CDR3 DNA sequence: TGTGCCACCAGCATGACAGGGTTCAATCAGCCCCAGCATTTT. The full variable domain, with the rest looked up from reference TRBV15 and TRBJ1-5, is DAMVIQNPRYQVTQFGKPVTLSCSQTLNHNVMYWYQQKSSQAPKLLFHYYDKDFNNEADTPDNFQSRRPNTSFCFLDIRSPGLGDTAMYLCATSMTGFNQPQHFGDGTRLSIL.

This chain connects TRBV7-8 to TRBJ1-1; no clear D gene. Deletions cut 4 bases from V and 1 base from J, with 4 bases between. The germline gives CDR1 SGHVS, CDR2 FQNEAQ. This CDR3 spans 12 amino acids. This CDR3 is CASSSPNTEAFF. The CDR3 nucleotides read TGTGCCAGCAGCTCACCGAACACTGAAGCTTTCTTT.

This chain connects TRBV5-8 to TRBJ2-3; perhaps D is TRBD1 or TRBD2 (6 bases each). The CDR3 spans 15 residues. From germline, CDR1 is SGHTS and CDR2 YDEGEE. The V gene lost 2 bases and the J gene lost 4 bases, with 14 bases spanning the gap. DNA for the CDR3: TGTGCCAGCAGCTTAGGGGGGAGGAGTGCAGATACGCAGTATTTT. This gives the protein CASSLGGRSADTQYF.

A single count supports this clone. This chain links TRBV4-3 with TRBJ2-5; TRBD2 matches at 8 bases. This CDR3 region has 18 residues. V gave up 1 base and J gave up 5 bases; unmatched junction bases: 15. Germline V gene lookup returns CDR1 LGHNA and CDR2 YSLEER. The CDR3 region is CASSQGRTSNHPGETQYF. Written as DNA, the CDR3 is TGCGCCAGCAGCCAAGGACGGACTAGCAACCACCCGGGGGAGACCCAGTACTTC.

The chain is built from TRBV6-1 and TRBJ2-4, with 11 bases that match TRBD1. Germline values: CDR1 MNHNS, CDR2 SASEGT. The V segment lost 6 bases and the J segment 7 bases; nucleotides outside the gene matches: 8. The CDR3 has 15 amino acids. In DNA, the CDR3 is TGTGCCAGCAGCCCGGGCCGGGACAGGGGGAACATTCAGTACTTC. This codes for CASSPGRDRGNIQYF.

J is TRBJ2-7 and V is TRBV28; TRBD2 might be the D (5 bases). Germline loops: CDR1 MDHEN, CDR2 SYDVKM. CDR3 length: 16 residues. V gave up 11 bases and J gave up 4 bases, with 27 bases separating them. The CDR3 DNA reads as TGTGCCTCAAGAAGGGTGGCGAGACTACTCGATTACGAGCAGTACTTC. Translated: CASRRVARLLDYEQYF.

The chain carries TRBV19 and TRBJ1-2, with D maybe TRBD1 (6 bases). Between the trimmed V and J ends, which lost 3 bases and 3 bases, there was a span of 14 bases. Germline-derived CDR1 and CDR2 are LNHDA and SQIVND (reference sequence). The CDR3 spans 15 residues. This chain's CDR3 is CASSIMAGGDYGYTF. The CDR3 bases are TGTGCCAGTAGTATCATGGCGGGGGGCGACTATGGCTACACCTTC.

This clone was seen a single time. The chain carries TRBV25-1 and TRBJ1-3, with D possibly being TRBD1 (5 bases). The V gene's germline CDR1 is MGHDK and CDR2 SYGVNS. V gave up 6 bases and J gave up 6 bases, with 15 bases separating them. The CDR3 length is 14 residues. The CDR3 loop reads CASRGFGGENTIYF. The CDR3 nucleotides are TGTGCCAGCAGGGGGTTCGGGGGAGAAAACACCATATATTTT. Using reference TRBV25-1 and TRBJ1-3 for the parts outside the CDR3, the full variable domain is EADIYQTPRYLVIGTGKKITLECSQTMGHDKMYWYQQDPGMELHLIHYSYGVNSTEKGDLSSESTVSRIRTEHFPLTLESARPSHTSQYLCASRGFGGENTIYFGEGSWLTVV.

This chain joins TRBV5-1 and TRBJ2-3, with 9 bases identical to TRBD2. This CDR3 region has 19 residues. The junction had 17 bases not matched to a gene; V was cut back by 4 bases and J by 2 bases. Germline V gene lookup returns CDR1 SGHRS and CDR2 YFSETQ. DNA for the CDR3: TGCGCCAGCAGCCAATTTGGCCCGGCACTAGCGGGCCCCACAGATACGCAGTATTTT. Translated, it gives CASSQFGPALAGPTDTQYF.

The genes are TRBV29-1 and TRBJ2-7; 7 nucleotides line up with TRBD2. The V and J ends lost 7 bases and 2 bases, in that order; junction bases with no gene match: 8. Germline assignment: CDR1 SQVTM and CDR2 ANQGSEA. There are 13 residues in the CDR3. DNA of the CDR3: TGCAGCGCATCCCGCGGGGGTACCTACGAGCAGTACTTC. Translating gives CSASRGGTYEQYF.

J is TRBJ2-1 and V is TRBV28; 10 positions match TRBD1. This CDR3 comprises 18 residues. Germline values: CDR1 MDHEN, CDR2 SYDVKM. V dropped 5 bases and J dropped 1; count of bases not matched to a gene: 11. The CDR3 coding sequence is TGTGCCAGCAGTAGTAGCCCGGGACAGGGGTATTCCTACAATGAGCAGTTCTTC. Translating it yields CASSSSPGQGYSYNEQFF.

To note about this clone: Other DNA sequences in this specimen translate into the identical CDR3. V gene TRBV7-9 combines with J gene TRBJ2-1, with TRBD2 matching 10 bases. The germline gives CDR1 SEHNR, CDR2 FQNEAQ (reference sequence). The CDR3 is 17 amino acids. Trimming at V came to 1 base and at J to 4 bases, leaving 7 bases not matched to a gene. The CDR3 region has the DNA TGTGCCAGCAGCTTAGGAGGTCTAGCGGGAGAATACAATGAGCAGTTCTTC. Its protein is CASSLGGLAGEYNEQFF.

This clone has only one observation. The V gene is TRBV4-1, the J gene TRBJ2-3; maybe TRBD2 (5 bases). CDR1 is MGHRA and CDR2 is YSYEKL in the germline V gene. The CDR3 runs 16 residues. V lost 3 bases and J lost 0, with 13 bases in between. The CDR3 region is CASSQIPGVSTDTQYF. The CDR3 DNA reads as TGCGCCAGCAGCCAGATCCCCGGGGTGAGCACAGATACGCAGTATTTT.

The chain uses TRBV6-6 and TRBJ2-2; D is ambiguous. This CDR3 has 14 amino acids. The germline CDR1 and CDR2 sequences are MNHNY and SVGAGI (reference sequence). The V and J ends lost 5 bases and 1 base respectively, with 8 bases between them. CDR3 region: CASSRERNTGELFF. CDR3 DNA sequence: TGTGCCAGCAGTAGGGAACGGAACACCGGGGAGCTGTTTTTT.

V and J are TRBV19 and TRBJ1-5; 7 nucleotides align to TRBD1. J gave up 7 bases and V 8 bases, and 5 bases lay outside the gene matches. CDR3 size: 12 residues. The germline V gene has CDR1 LNHDA and CDR2 SQIVND (reference sequence). The CDR3: CASGQGGQPQHF. The CDR3 DNA reads TGTGCCAGTGGGCAGGGGGGCCAGCCCCAGCATTTT.

V is TRBV23-1 and J is TRBJ2-3; 9 bases are shared with TRBD1. TRBV23-1 qualifies as an ORF whose function is uncertain. CDR3 size: 14 residues. V lost 5 bases, J lost 3 bases, and 3 bases stayed unmatched. The CDR3 sequence: CASSGTGPTDTQYF. The CDR3 DNA sequence: TGCGCCAGCAGTGGGACAGGGCCGACAGATACGCAGTATTTT.

This chain uses TRBV19 with TRBJ1-2, with D perhaps matching TRBD1 (6 bases). The V end lost 6 bases, the J end lost 3 bases, and 20 bases lay between the germline ends. Per the germline V gene, CDR1 is LNHDA and CDR2 is SQIVND (reference sequence). This CDR3 spans 16 amino acids. CDR3 sequence: CASSMTDGGLDYGYTF. The CDR3 region has the DNA TGTGCCAGTAGCATGACCGACGGGGGCTTGGACTATGGCTACACCTTC. The full variable domain, its missing parts supplied by reference TRBV19 and TRBJ1-2, is DGGITQSPKYLFRKEGQNVTLSCEQNLNHDAMYWYRQDPGQGLRLIYYSQIVNDFQKGDIAEGYSVSREKKESFPLTVTSAQKNPTAFYLCASSMTDGGLDYGYTFGSGTRLTVV.

The V and J genes are TRBV19 and TRBJ1-5; a weak D match, TRBD1 (6 bases). The CDR3 is made up of 14 amino acids. V lost 7 bases to trimming and J lost 9 bases, with 19 bases between them. Germline CDR1 reads LNHDA; CDR2 reads SQIVND (reference sequence). CDR3 in amino acids: CASKVRTAGRPQHF. CDR3 nucleotides: TGTGCCAGTAAAGTCCGGACAGCGGGGAGGCCCCAGCATTTT.

V usage is TRBV29-1 and J usage is TRBJ2-7; unclear D gene. Trimming left V 2 bases short and J 4 bases short, with 6 bases between. Germline V gene lookup returns CDR1 SQVTM and CDR2 ANQGSEA. This CDR3 is 11 amino acids long. CDR3 in amino acids: CSVESVYEQYF. The CDR3 DNA follows: TGCAGCGTTGAATCAGTTTACGAGCAGTACTTC.

The chain carries TRBV5-4 and TRBJ2-7; 8 nucleotides line up with TRBD1. This CDR3 is 15 amino acids long. Trimming took 4 bases from V and 0 from J; bases not matched to a gene: 6. Germline lookup yields CDR1 SGHNT and CDR2 YYREEE (reference sequence). CDR3 region: CASSRPGQASYEQYF. In DNA, the CDR3 is TGTGCCAGCAGCAGGCCGGGACAGGCCTCCTACGAGCAGTACTTC.

This clone was seen a single time. V usage is TRBV29-1 and J usage is TRBJ1-5; D perhaps matches TRBD1 (6 bases). V gave up 4 bases and J gave up 6 bases, with 10 bases separating them. This CDR3 region has 12 residues. CDR1 and CDR2 (germline): SQVTM, ANQGSEA. CDR3 protein: CSVGGGIQPQHF. CDR3 DNA: TGCAGCGTTGGGGGGGGCATTCAGCCCCAGCATTTT.

Note on this clone: The sample contains more than one DNA sequence encoding this CDR3. The chain uses TRBV6-6 and TRBJ1-3; no firm D call. V lost 3 bases and J lost 0, with 6 bases in between. The CDR3 length is 14 residues. CDR1 and CDR2 (germline): MNHNY, SVGAGI (reference sequence). The DNA of the CDR3 is TGTGCCAGCAGTTATCGGAGCTCTGGAAACACCATATATTTT. Amino acids: CASSYRSSGNTIYF.